Detailed here is one T cell receptor (beta chain). Its matching antigen is unknown. Possible read error: a much larger clone is one base away. Because the CDR3 is missing its conserved closing phenylalanine or tryptophan, this is likely a read error. The data were obtained in a study of T cells in Graves' hyperthyroidism and ophthalmopathy. Findings and caveats of the study: Ophthalmopathy cases were set apart from stable hyperthyroidism by a 13 V-J model.

What was amplified from RNA transcripts were TCR beta CDR3 regions. First-round RT-PCR with HTBI primers amplified the TCR CDR3 region. TCRdb recomputed calls from the multiplex PCR reads with MiXCR, one row per CDR3 protein. The sample records 350,000 to 400,000 distinct CDR3 sequences, roughly 18% being singletons. Ophthalmopathy patients all had a Clinical Activity Score of at least 3, a NOSPECS grade of at least 4 and disease under 3 months old. What was sequenced was blood. The TCR sequence derives from a man between 18 and 29 years old with Graves' ophthalmopathy.

The CDR3 DNA follows: TGTGCCAGCGCTACGCCAGGGGGCGCGAGGACTGAAGCTTTCCTT. Amino acid sequence: CASATPGGARTEAFL. This chain links TRBV28 with TRBJ1-1; 8 bases fit TRBD1. Unmatched junction bases numbered 13, after V lost 8 bases and J lost 5 bases. Germline V CDR1 and CDR2: MDHEN, SYDVKM. The CDR3 runs 15 residues.